One and the same sample provided the 31 T cell receptor beta chains below, sequenced in a study of shared clonotypes between healthy human individuals. Measured with immunoSEQ multiplex PCR; TCRdb has only the in-frame clones, and not every one. The sample shows roughly 2 million clones, approximately 95% of them seen only once. Sequencing was carried out using naive CD4+ T cells sorted from blood. Subset denoted: CD45RA+ positively selected. The receptors were sampled from a man aged 18 to 30 in good health.

V usage is TRBV18 and J usage is TRBJ2-7; 8 bases agree with TRBD2. Germline lookup yields CDR1 KGHSH and CDR2 LQKENI. This CDR3 spans 15 amino acids. After removal of 3 bases from V and 6 bases from J, the junction contained 10 bases not matched to a gene. The CDR3 DNA reads as TGTGCCAGCTCACCGGGGGCGGGGGGCCTATTCGAGCAGTACTTC. Its protein product is CASSPGAGGLFEQYF.

The chain links TRBV6-5 to TRBJ2-3; D is unresolved. V was clipped by 4 bases and J by 4 bases, with 3 bases between them. The CDR3 is made up of 11 amino acids. CDR1 and CDR2 from the germline V gene are MNHEY and SVGAGI. CDR3 coding DNA: TGTGCCAGCAGTTCTTCAGATACGCAGTATTTT. Protein: CASSSSDTQYF.

This clone is a singleton in its sample. The same CDR3 arises from other DNA sequences in this sample as well. The CDR3 spells CASSQGGEQFF. CDR3 DNA sequence: TGTGCCAGCAGCCAGGGAGGGGAGCAGTTCTTC. The genes are TRBV6-5 and TRBJ2-1; the match to TRBD2 covers 7 bases. CDR3 length: 11 residues. Germline V lookup: CDR1 MNHEY, CDR2 SVGAGI. V dropped 6 bases and J dropped 10; count of bases not matched to a gene: 3.

The chain joins TRBV6-1 to TRBJ1-5; tentatively, D is TRBD1 (5 bases). V was cut by 6 bases and J by 0 bases, with 12 bases left in between. This CDR3 contains 15 residues. The germline CDR1 and CDR2 sequences are MNHNS and SASEGT. The CDR3 loop is CASSLVTASNQPQHF. DNA of the CDR3: TGTGCCAGCAGCCTTGTGACAGCTAGCAATCAGCCCCAGCATTTT.

This chain connects TRBV5-6 to TRBJ1-2; 12 bases match TRBD1. Trimming took 4 bases from V and 8 from J; bases not matched to a gene: 6. Germline assignment: CDR1 SGHDT and CDR2 YYEEEE. There are 14 residues in the CDR3. The CDR3, as DNA: TGTGCCAGCAGCCTGGGACAGGGGGCGCCAGGCTACACCTTC. Translation gives CASSLGQGAPGYTF.

The chain carries TRBV5-6 and TRBJ1-1, with D hard to call. V gave up 0 bases and J gave up 6 bases, with 21 bases separating them. This CDR3 is built from 17 residues. Per the germline V gene, CDR1 is SGHDT and CDR2 is YYEEEE. The CDR3 spells CASSLAGYGLLEPEAFF. DNA for the CDR3: TGTGCCAGCAGCTTGGCAGGATACGGTCTCCTCGAGCCTGAAGCTTTCTTT. The full variable domain, with the rest looked up from reference TRBV5-6 and TRBJ1-1, is DAGVTQSPTHLIKTRGQQVTLRCSPKSGHDTVSWYQQALGQGPQFIFQYYEEEERQRGNFPDRFSGHQFPNYSSELNVNALLLGDSALYLCASSLAGYGLLEPEAFFGQGTRLTVV.

V gene TRBV6-1 combines with J gene TRBJ2-2; D unresolved. Germline loops: CDR1 MNHNS, CDR2 SASEGT. V was cut by 2 bases and J by 4 bases, with 11 bases left in between. The CDR3 spans 15 residues. CDR3 sequence reads: CASSEFSQVTGELFF. As DNA, the CDR3 is TGTGCCAGCAGTGAATTCAGTCAGGTCACCGGGGAGCTGTTTTTT.

CDR3 amino acids: CASSTAGPWQPQHF. As DNA, the CDR3 is TGTGCCAGTAGTACCGCAGGGCCGTGGCAGCCCCAGCATTTT. V and J are TRBV19 and TRBJ1-5; D is possibly TRBD1 (5 bases). There are 14 residues in the CDR3. The ends were cut back, 4 bases at V and 7 bases at J, with 14 bases in the middle. Germline V gene lookup returns CDR1 LNHDA and CDR2 SQIVND (reference sequence).

About this clone: Other DNA sequences in the same sample also yield this CDR3. This chain connects TRBV18 to TRBJ2-3; possible D gene TRBD2, 6 bases. The CDR3 contains 13 residues. The V end lost 6 bases, the J end lost 5 bases, and 12 bases lay between the germline ends. Germline lookup yields CDR1 KGHSH and CDR2 LQKENI. This CDR3 is CASSPGSGDTQYF. CDR3 in DNA: TGTGCCAGCTCCCCCGGGAGCGGAGATACGCAGTATTTT.

This chain joins TRBV11-2 and TRBJ2-4; D is perhaps TRBD1 (5 bases). V was pared by 3 bases and J by 11 bases, with 8 bases between. CDR3 length: 11 residues. The germline V gene has CDR1 SGHAT and CDR2 FQNNGV. The CDR3 DNA reads TGTGCCAGCAGCTTCCAGGGCTTTCAGTACTTC. This encodes CASSFQGFQYF. The complete variable domain, with remaining parts taken from reference TRBV11-2 and TRBJ2-4, reads EAGVAQSPRYKIIEKRQSVAFWCNPISGHATLYWYQQILGQGPKLLIQFQNNGVVDDSQLPKDRFSAERLKGVDSTLKIQPAKLEDSAVYLCASSFQGFQYFGAGTRLSVL.

Turning to this clone: Within the sample, other DNA sequences also encode this same CDR3. This chain joins TRBV18 and TRBJ2-1; D is possibly TRBD1 (5 bases). Per the germline V gene, CDR1 is KGHSH and CDR2 is LQKENI. This CDR3 has 12 residues. Between the trimmed V and J ends, which lost 2 bases and 6 bases, there was a span of 5 bases. The DNA for the CDR3 is TGTGCCAGCTCACCAGACAGCAATGAGCAGTTCTTC. This translates into CASSPDSNEQFF.

CDR3 in DNA: TGTGCCAGCTCACCCCAGGGGCCCGGGGAGCTGTTTTTT. It encodes CASSPQGPGELFF. V is TRBV18 and J is TRBJ2-2; TRBD1 might be the D (6 bases). Germline CDR1 is KGHSH and CDR2 is LQKENI. Trimming removed 3 bases from V and 6 bases from J, with 8 bases in between. This CDR3 is 13 amino acids long.

This sequence joins TRBV21-1 and TRBJ2-1; TRBD1 is the table's D call and was not checked against the DNA. TRBV21-1 constitutes a pseudogene. CDR3 length equals 16 residues. The CDR3 reads CASSRETGPRYNEQFF. The CDR3 DNA reads TGTGCCAGCAGCAGAGAGACAGGGCCTCGGTACAATGAGCAGTTCTTC.

Remarks on this clone: The same CDR3 is also encoded by other DNA sequences in this sample. The rearrangement uses TRBV7-2 and TRBJ2-7, with D possibly TRBD2 on 5 matching bases. CDR1 and CDR2 from the germline V gene are SGHTA and FQGNSA. Between the trimmed V and J ends, which lost 5 bases and 3 bases, there was a span of 11 bases. The CDR3 sequence is 13 residues long. Written as DNA, the CDR3 is TGTGCCAGCAGCCTCGGGGTCGGCTACGAGCAGTACTTC. It encodes CASSLGVGYEQYF.

The rearrangement joins TRBV5-5 to TRBJ2-7; D gene uncertain. This CDR3 is built from 14 residues. V shed 4 bases and J shed 3 bases, with 14 bases lying between them. The germline gives CDR1 SGHKS, CDR2 YYEKEE (reference sequence). The CDR3 region has the DNA TGTGCCAGCAGCCCGAGGAGAGGCCTCTACGAGCAGTACTTC. It encodes CASSPRRGLYEQYF.

This clone was recorded once. The rearrangement links TRBV7-9 to TRBJ1-2, with TRBD1 as a possible D gene (6 bases). The CDR3 contains 13 residues. V was shortened by 5 bases and J by 7 bases, with 14 bases between the two germline ends. Looked up from germline, CDR1 is SEHNR and CDR2 is FQNEAQ (reference sequence). The CDR3 protein is CASSPPGARGYTF. CDR3 coding DNA: TGTGCCAGCAGCCCTCCAGGGGCGCGTGGCTACACCTTC.

CDR3 loop: CSVEDLTLPENTEAFF. The CDR3 DNA follows: TGCAGCGTTGAAGATCTAACTCTCCCTGAGAACACTGAAGCTTTCTTT. This sequence joins TRBV29-1 and TRBJ1-1; D is uncertain. Trimming stripped 0 bases from V and 1 base from J, with 15 bases between. From germline, CDR1 is SQVTM and CDR2 ANQGSEA. The CDR3 has 16 amino acids.

In DNA form, the CDR3 reads TGTGCCAGCAGTTGGGGGACTACCTACGAGCAGTACTTC. Translation gives CASSWGTTYEQYF. The chain carries TRBV6-6 and TRBJ2-7, with 7 bases matching TRBD2. This CDR3 spans 13 amino acids. Germline trimming cut 4 bases from V and 2 bases from J; bases unmatched to any gene: 2. The germline gives CDR1 MNHNY, CDR2 SVGAGI (reference sequence).

The V and J genes are TRBV7-2 and TRBJ2-7; D is undetermined. The V end was cut by 4 bases, the J end by 4 bases, with 8 bases between. Germline assignment: CDR1 SGHTA and CDR2 FQGNSA. The CDR3 is made up of 12 amino acids. Here the CDR3 DNA reads TGTGCCAGCAGCTCCCTTTCTTACGAGCAGTACTTC. As protein: CASSSLSYEQYF.

The chain uses TRBV6-5 and TRBJ2-7; no firm D call. The CDR3 loop spans 14 amino acids. Germline CDR1 is MNHEY and CDR2 is SVGAGI. V was shortened by 3 bases and J by 2 bases, with 11 bases between the two germline ends. In nucleotides, the CDR3 is TGTGCCAGCAGTTATCAGGCCTCTACCTACGAGCAGTACTTC. This codes for CASSYQASTYEQYF.

The gene calls are TRBV7-9 and TRBJ2-1; D not certain. V was shortened by 1 base and J by 3 bases, with 7 bases between the two germline ends. The length of the CDR3 is 14 residues. The germline gives CDR1 SEHNR, CDR2 FQNEAQ (reference sequence). The CDR3 DNA is TGTGCCAGCAGCTTAGAAGATTACTACAATGAGCAGTTCTTC. Its translation: CASSLEDYYNEQFF.

The chain combines TRBV6-1 with TRBJ2-1; D is perhaps TRBD1 or TRBD2 (6 bases each). This CDR3 spans 13 amino acids. Trimming removed 10 bases from V and 5 bases from J, with 15 bases in between. Germline V gene sequence: CDR1 MNHNS, CDR2 SASEGT. The CDR3 sequence: CAIWGALDNEQFF. CDR3 sequence (DNA): TGTGCCATCTGGGGGGCTTTAGACAATGAGCAGTTCTTC.

The DNA of the CDR3 is TGCGCCAGCAGCCCTTTCCCAGGGGAATCCTACAATGAGCAGTTCTTC. Encoded protein: CASSPFPGESYNEQFF. The rearrangement joins TRBV4-3 to TRBJ2-1, with D possibly TRBD1 on 6 matching bases. This CDR3 region has 16 residues. V lost 4 bases and J 1 base, leaving 14 bases between the germline ends. From germline, CDR1 is LGHNA and CDR2 YSLEER.

V usage is TRBV18 and J usage is TRBJ1-1; D perhaps matches TRBD1 (5 bases). Trimming left V 2 bases short and J 6 bases short, with 16 bases between. The CDR3 consists of 15 residues. CDR1 is KGHSH and CDR2 is LQKENI in the germline V gene. CDR3 protein: CASSPSDRTGAEAFF. As DNA, the CDR3 is TGTGCCAGCTCACCATCAGACAGAACTGGGGCTGAAGCTTTCTTT. The entire variable domain, with the rest obtained from reference TRBV18 and TRBJ1-1, is as follows: NAGVMQNPRHLVRRRGQEARLRCSPMKGHSHVYWYRQLPEEGLKFMVYLQKENIIDESGMPKERFSAEFPKEGPSILRIQQVVRGDSAAYFCASSPSDRTGAEAFFGQGTRLTVV.

The V and J genes are TRBV6-5 and TRBJ2-2; D unresolved. Between the trimmed V and J ends, which lost 7 bases and 4 bases, there was a span of 10 bases. Germline CDR1 reads MNHEY; CDR2 reads SVGAGI. This CDR3 is 13 amino acids long. CDR3 sequence reads: CASTPGGTGELFF. Written as DNA, the CDR3 is TGTGCCAGCACCCCGGGTGGCACCGGGGAGCTGTTTTTT.

The chain has TRBV7-2 and TRBJ1-6, with D perhaps matching TRBD1 (5 bases). Trimming pared 4 bases from V and 10 bases from J, leaving 23 bases between. Germline V CDR1 and CDR2: SGHTA, FQGNSA. The CDR3 covers 17 residues. CDR3 sequence reads: CASSSAPSGTALSPLHF. Here the CDR3 DNA reads TGTGCCAGCAGCTCAGCTCCGTCGGGGACGGCTTTGTCACCCCTCCACTTT. Supplemented by reference TRBV7-2 and TRBJ1-6, the full variable domain reads GAGVSQSPSNKVTEKGKDVELRCDPISGHTALYWYRQSLGQGLEFLIYFQGNSAPDKSGLPSDRFSAERTGGSVSTLTIQRTQQEDSAVYLCASSSAPSGTALSPLHFGNGTRLTVT.

This chain uses TRBV10-3 with TRBJ2-1; 10 bases align to TRBD2. The CDR3 has 15 residues. With 8 bases clipped from V and 4 bases from J, the junction kept 8 bases outside the gene matches. From germline, CDR1 is ENHRY and CDR2 SYGVKD. The CDR3 protein is CAIGSSGGEYNEQFF. The CDR3 DNA is TGTGCCATCGGCTCGAGCGGGGGGGAATACAATGAGCAGTTCTTC.

This clone was seen a few times. This rearrangement joins TRBV2 to TRBJ2-3; D gene unclear. With 3 bases removed from V and 2 bases from J, the gap between germline ends came to 3 bases. Germline values: CDR1 SNHLY, CDR2 FYNNEI. The CDR3 spans 12 residues. The CDR3, as DNA: TGTGCCAGCAGTGACTACACAGATACGCAGTATTTT. It yields the protein CASSDYTDTQYF.

V is TRBV7-6 and J is TRBJ2-7, with 10 bases fitting TRBD2. The V gene's germline CDR1 is SGHVS and CDR2 FNYEAQ. The CDR3 runs 16 residues. Germline trimming cut 5 bases from V and 0 bases from J; bases unmatched to any gene: 7. CDR3 in DNA: TGTGCCAGCAGCCCCGACCGGACTAGCGGCTCCTACGAGCAGTACTTC. Translation gives CASSPDRTSGSYEQYF.

This clone showed up just a few times. This chain connects TRBV6-1 to TRBJ2-7; no clear D gene. V lost 7 bases and J 5 bases, leaving 12 bases between the germline ends. The CDR3 spans 12 residues. The germline V gene has CDR1 MNHNS and CDR2 SASEGT. The CDR3 nucleotides read TGTGCCAGCAAAAGGTTCGGCGACGAGCAGTACTTC. Translating it yields CASKRFGDEQYF.

V and J are TRBV28 and TRBJ1-1, with a weak D call TRBD1 (5 bases). V was clipped by 5 bases and J by 1 base, with 14 bases between them. This CDR3 has 15 amino acids. Germline V gene lookup returns CDR1 MDHEN and CDR2 SYDVKM. DNA of the CDR3: TGTGCCAGCAGTGCATCAGGGTTTGGGAACACTGAAGCTTTCTTT. Protein product: CASSASGFGNTEAFF.